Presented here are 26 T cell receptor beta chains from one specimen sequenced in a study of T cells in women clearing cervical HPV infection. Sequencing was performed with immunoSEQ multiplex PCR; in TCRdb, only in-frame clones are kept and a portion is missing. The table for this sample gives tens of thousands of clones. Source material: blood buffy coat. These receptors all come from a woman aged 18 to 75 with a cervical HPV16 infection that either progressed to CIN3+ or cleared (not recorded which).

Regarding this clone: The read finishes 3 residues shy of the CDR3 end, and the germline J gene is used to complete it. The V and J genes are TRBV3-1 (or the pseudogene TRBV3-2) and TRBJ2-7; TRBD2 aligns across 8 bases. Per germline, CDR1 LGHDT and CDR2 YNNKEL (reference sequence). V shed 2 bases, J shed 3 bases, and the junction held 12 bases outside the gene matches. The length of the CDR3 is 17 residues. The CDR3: CASSQWSGSFIRYEQYF. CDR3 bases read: TGTGCCAGCAGCCAATGGAGCGGGAGTTTTATCCGCTACGAG.

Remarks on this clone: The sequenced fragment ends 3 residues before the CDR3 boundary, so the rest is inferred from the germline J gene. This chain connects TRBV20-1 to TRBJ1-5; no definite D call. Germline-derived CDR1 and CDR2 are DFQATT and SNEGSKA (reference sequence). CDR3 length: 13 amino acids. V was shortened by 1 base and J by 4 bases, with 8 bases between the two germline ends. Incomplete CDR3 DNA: TGCAGTGCTAGAGCGGCAGGTAATCAGCCC. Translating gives CSARAAGNQP. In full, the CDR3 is CSARAAGNQPQHF.

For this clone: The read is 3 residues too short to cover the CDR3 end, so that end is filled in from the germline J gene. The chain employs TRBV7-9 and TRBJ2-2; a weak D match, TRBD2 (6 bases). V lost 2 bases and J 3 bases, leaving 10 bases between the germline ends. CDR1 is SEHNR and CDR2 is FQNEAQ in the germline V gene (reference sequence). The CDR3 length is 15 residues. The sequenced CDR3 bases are TGTGCCAGCAGCTTACGGGGGAGTGACACCGGGGAG. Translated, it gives CASSLRGSDTGE. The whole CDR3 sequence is CASSLRGSDTGELFF.

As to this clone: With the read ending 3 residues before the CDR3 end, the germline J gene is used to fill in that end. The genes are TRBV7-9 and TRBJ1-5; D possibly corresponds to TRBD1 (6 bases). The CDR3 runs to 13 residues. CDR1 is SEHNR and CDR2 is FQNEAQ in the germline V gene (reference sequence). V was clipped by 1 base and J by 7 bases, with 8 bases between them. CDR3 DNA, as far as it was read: TGTGCCAGCAGCTTAGGGCAGGGGCAGCCC. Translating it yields CASSLGQGQP. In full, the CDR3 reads CASSLGQGQPQHF.

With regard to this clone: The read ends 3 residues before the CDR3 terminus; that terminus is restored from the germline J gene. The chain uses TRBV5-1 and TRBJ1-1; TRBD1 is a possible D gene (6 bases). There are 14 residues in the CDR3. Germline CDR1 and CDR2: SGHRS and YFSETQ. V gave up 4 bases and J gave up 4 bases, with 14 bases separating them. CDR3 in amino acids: CASSRSQGGTEAFF. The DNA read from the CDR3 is TGCGCCAGCAGCCGATCTCAAGGGGGCACTGAA.

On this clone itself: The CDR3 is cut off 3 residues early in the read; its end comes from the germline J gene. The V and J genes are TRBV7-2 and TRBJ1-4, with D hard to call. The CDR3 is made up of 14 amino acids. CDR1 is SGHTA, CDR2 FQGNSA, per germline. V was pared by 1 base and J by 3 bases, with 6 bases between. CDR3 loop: CASSLDSSNEKLFF. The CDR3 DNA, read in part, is TGTGCCAGCAGCTTAGACAGTTCTAATGAAAAA.

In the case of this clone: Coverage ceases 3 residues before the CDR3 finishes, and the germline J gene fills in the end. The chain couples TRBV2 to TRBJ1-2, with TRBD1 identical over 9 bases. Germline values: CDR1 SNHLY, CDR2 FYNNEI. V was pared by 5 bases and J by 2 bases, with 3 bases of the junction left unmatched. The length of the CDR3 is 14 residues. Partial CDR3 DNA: TGTGCCAGCAGTCCCGACAGGGGGAACTATGGC. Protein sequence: CASSPDRGNYG. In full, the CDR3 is CASSPDRGNYGYTF.

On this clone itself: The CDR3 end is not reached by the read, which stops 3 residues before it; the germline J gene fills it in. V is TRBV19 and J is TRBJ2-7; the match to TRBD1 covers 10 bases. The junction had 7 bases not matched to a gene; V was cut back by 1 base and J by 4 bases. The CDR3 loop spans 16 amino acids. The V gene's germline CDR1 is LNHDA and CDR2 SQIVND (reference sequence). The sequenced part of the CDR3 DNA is TGTGCCAGTAGTATAGGATTGGGGACAGGGGATTACGAG. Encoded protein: CASSIGLGTGDYE. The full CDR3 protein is CASSIGLGTGDYEQYF. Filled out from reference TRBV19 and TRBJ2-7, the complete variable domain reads DGGITQSPKYLFRKEGQNVTLSCEQNLNHDAMYWYRQDPGQGLRLIYYSQIVNDFQKGDIAEGYSVSREKKESFPLTVTSAQKNPTAFYLCASSIGLGTGDYEQYFGPGTRLTVT.

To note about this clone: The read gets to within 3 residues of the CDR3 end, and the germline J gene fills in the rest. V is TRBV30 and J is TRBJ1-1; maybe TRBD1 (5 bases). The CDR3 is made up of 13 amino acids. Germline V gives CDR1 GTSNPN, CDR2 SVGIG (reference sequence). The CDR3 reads CAWSALGRGEAFF. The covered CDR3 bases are TGTGCCTGGAGTGCCCTTGGGAGGGGCGAA.

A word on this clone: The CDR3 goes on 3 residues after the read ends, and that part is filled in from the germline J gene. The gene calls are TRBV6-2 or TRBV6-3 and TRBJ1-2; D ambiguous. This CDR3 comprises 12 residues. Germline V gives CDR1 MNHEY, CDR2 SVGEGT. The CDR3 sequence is CASRALENDYTF. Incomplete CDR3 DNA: TGTGCCAGCAGGGCCCTTGAGAATGAC.

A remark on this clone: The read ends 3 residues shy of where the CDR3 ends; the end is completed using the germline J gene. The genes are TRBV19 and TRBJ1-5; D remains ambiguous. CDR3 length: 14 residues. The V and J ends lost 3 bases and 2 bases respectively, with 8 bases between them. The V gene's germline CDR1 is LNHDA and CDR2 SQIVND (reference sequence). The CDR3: CASSIKRGNQPQHF. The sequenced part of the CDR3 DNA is TGTGCCAGTAGTATCAAAAGGGGCAATCAGCCC.

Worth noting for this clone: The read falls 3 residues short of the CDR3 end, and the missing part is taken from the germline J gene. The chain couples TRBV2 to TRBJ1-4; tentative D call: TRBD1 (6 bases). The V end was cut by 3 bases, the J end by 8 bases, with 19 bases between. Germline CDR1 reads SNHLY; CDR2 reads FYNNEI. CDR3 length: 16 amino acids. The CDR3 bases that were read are TGTGCCAGCAGTGACCCGGGGCAGGGGCAGGAGGAAAAA. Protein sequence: CASSDPGQGQEEK. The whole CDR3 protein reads CASSDPGQGQEEKLFF.

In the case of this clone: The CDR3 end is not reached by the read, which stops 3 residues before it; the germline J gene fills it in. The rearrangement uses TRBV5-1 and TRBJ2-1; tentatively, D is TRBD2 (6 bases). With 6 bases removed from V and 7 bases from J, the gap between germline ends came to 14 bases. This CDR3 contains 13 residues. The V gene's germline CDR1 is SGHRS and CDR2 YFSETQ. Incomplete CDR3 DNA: TGCGCCAGCACCCAGATCGGGGGTAATGAG. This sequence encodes CASTQIGGNE. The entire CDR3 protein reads CASTQIGGNEQFF.

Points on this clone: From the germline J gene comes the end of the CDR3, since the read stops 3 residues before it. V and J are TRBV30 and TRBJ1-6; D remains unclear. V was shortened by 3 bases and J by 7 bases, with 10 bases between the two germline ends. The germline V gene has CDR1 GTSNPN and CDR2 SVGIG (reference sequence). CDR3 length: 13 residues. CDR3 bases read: TGTGCCTGGAGCGTAAACAGAAATTCACCC. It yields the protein CAWSVNRNSP. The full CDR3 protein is CAWSVNRNSPLHF.

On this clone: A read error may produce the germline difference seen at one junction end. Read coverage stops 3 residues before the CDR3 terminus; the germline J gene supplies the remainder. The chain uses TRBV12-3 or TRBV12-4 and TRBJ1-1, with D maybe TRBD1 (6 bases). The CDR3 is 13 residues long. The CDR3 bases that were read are TGTGCCAGCAGTCTCCAGGGGAACACTGGA. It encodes CASSLQGNTG. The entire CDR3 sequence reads CASSLQGNTGAFF.

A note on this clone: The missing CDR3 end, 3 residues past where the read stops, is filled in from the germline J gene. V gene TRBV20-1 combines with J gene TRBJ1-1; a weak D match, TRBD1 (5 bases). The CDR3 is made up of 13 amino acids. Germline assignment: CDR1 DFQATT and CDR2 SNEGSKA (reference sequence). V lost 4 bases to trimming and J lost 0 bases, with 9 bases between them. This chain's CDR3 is CSAIYRLNTEAFF. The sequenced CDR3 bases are TGCAGTGCTATTTACAGGCTGAACACTGAA.

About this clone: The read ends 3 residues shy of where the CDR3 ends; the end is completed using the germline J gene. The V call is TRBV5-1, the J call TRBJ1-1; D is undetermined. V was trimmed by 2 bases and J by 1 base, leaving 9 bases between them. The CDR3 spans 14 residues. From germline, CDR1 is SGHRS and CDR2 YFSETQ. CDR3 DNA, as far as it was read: TGCGCCAGCAGCTTAAAGGGCCCGAACACTGAA. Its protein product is CASSLKGPNTE. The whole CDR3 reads CASSLKGPNTEAFF.

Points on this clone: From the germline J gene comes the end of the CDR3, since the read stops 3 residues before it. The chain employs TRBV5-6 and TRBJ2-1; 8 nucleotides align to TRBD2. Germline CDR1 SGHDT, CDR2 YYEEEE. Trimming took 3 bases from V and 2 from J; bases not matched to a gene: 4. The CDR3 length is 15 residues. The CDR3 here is CASSSTGLAYNEQFF. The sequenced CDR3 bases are TGTGCCAGCAGCTCCACGGGACTAGCCTACAATGAG.

The CDR3 sequence: CSADTSGNYEQYF. The sequenced part of the CDR3 DNA is TGCAGTGCTGATACTAGCGGGAACTACGAG. This chain uses TRBV20-1 with TRBJ2-7; TRBD2 matches at 10 bases. The CDR3 extends 3 residues past the end of the read, so its final part is completed from the germline J gene. V lost 5 bases and J lost 3; bases outside the gene matches: 4. This CDR3 spans 13 amino acids. Germline values: CDR1 DFQATT, CDR2 SNEGSKA (reference sequence).

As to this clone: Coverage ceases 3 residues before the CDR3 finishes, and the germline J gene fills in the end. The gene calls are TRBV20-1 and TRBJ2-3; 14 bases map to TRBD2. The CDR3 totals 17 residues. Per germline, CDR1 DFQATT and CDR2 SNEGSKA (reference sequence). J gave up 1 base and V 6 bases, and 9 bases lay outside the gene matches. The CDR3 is CSALAPGLAGGTDTQYF. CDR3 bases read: TGCAGTGCCCTTGCTCCGGGACTAGCGGGAGGCACAGATACG.

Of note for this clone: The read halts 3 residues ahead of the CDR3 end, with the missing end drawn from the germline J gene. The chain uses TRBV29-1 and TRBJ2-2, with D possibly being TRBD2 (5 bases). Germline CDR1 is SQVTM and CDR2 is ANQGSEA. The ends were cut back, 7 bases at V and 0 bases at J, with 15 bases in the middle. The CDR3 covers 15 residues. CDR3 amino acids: CSASRGSANTGELFF. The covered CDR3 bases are TGCAGCGCCTCACGGGGTAGCGCGAACACCGGGGAG.

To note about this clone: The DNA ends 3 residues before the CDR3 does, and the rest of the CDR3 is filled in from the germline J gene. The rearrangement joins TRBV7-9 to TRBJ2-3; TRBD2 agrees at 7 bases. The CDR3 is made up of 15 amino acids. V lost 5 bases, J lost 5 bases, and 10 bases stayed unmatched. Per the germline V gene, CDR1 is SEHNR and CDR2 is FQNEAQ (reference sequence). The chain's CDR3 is CASSAPGGVRDTQYF. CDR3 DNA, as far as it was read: TGTGCCAGCAGCGCCCCGGGGGGAGTTCGAGATACG.

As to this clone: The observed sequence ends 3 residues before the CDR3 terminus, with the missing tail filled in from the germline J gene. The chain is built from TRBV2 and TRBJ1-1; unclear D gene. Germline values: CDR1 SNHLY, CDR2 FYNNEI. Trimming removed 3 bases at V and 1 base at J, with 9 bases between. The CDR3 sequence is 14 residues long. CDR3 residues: CASSDRLSNTEAFF. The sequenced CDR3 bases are TGTGCCAGCAGTGACCGGTTGTCGAACACTGAA.

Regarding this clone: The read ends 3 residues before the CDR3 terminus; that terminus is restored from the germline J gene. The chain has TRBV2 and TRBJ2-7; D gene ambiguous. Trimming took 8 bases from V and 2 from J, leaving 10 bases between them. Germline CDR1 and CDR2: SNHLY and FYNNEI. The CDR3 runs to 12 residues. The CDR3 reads CASAGVAYEQYF. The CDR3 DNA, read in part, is TGTGCCAGCGCAGGCGTAGCCTACGAG.

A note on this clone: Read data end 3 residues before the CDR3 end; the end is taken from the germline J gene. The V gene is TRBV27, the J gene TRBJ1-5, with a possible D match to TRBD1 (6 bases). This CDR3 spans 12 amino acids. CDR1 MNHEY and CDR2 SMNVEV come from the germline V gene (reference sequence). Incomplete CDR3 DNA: TGTGCCAGCAGCTATGCAGGGGATCCC. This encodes CASSYAGDP. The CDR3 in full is CASSYAGDPQHF.

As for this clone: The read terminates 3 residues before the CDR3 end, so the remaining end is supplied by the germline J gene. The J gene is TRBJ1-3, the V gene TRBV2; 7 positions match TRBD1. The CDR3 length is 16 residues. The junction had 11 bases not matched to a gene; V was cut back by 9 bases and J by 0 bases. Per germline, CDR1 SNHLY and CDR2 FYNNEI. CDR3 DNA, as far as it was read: TGTGCCAGTCTCCCCCGGGACAGCTACTCTGGAAACACC. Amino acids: CASLPRDSYSGNT. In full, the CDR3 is CASLPRDSYSGNTIYF.